The T cell receptor beta chain described here comes from a study of kidney transplant recipient with SARS-CoV-2 infection. The germline V gene has CDR1 DFQATT and CDR2 SNEGSKA (reference sequence). The CDR3 runs 12 residues. A note on this clonotype: The junction departs from the called germline gene at one end, perhaps through a read error.

TCRdb analysed the reads with MiXCR anew, one entry per CDR3 protein. This table has roughly 250,000 distinct CDR3 sequences, about 30% appearing once. The genes are TRBV20-1 and TRBJ2-5; D is possibly TRBD2 (6 bases). The sequence was obtained from a male patient in his 30s who had COVID-19 and was a kidney transplant recipient. A share of the T cells may be of graft donor origin. Sequenced here: a blood sample, sampled at baseline and between days 110 and 120 from a kidney transplant recipient. The CDR3 bases are TGCAGTACTAGCCGCAGCAAAGAGACCCAGTACTTC. It is translated as CSTSRSKETQYF.